These 16 T cell receptor beta chains were sequenced from one sample in a study of response to subunit inactivated influenza vaccine. TCRdb analysed the RT-PCR reads with MiXCR anew, one entry per CDR3 protein. The sample records roughly 290,000 distinct CDR3 sequences, roughly a fifth being singletons. Sample: PBMCs from blood, taken about 19 months after vaccination. These TCRs come from a man aged 45 to 70 who received an inactivated influenza vaccine.

Only a few counts were recorded for this clonotype. The chain combines TRBV11-2 with TRBJ2-5; TRBD2 might be the D (5 bases). The CDR3 has 14 amino acids. The germline CDR1 and CDR2 sequences are SGHAT and FQNNGV. V lost 3 bases and J lost 5, with 13 bases in between. CDR3 DNA: TGTGCCAGCAGCTTGGACTTTTCTCACGAGACCCAGTACTTC. Translating it yields CASSLDFSHETQYF.

This clonotype was counted only a few times. The chain recombines TRBV20-1 with TRBJ2-3; unclear D gene. The V end lost 5 bases, the J end lost 3 bases, and 9 bases lay between the germline ends. There are 12 residues in the CDR3. Germline V gene data show CDR1 as DFQATT and CDR2 as SNEGSKA (reference sequence). For the CDR3, the DNA is TGCAGTGCTCCCACAATGACAGATACGCAGTATTTT. This encodes CSAPTMTDTQYF.

The chain employs TRBV20-1 and TRBJ2-1; no firm D call. V gave up 6 bases and J gave up 4 bases, with 13 bases separating them. The length of the CDR3 is 13 residues. Germline values: CDR1 DFQATT, CDR2 SNEGSKA (reference sequence). CDR3 DNA: TGCAGTGCCACAAACCCTGGGTACAATGAGCAGTTCTTC. This sequence encodes CSATNPGYNEQFF.

Ten or more counts support this clonotype. The CDR3 DNA reads TGTGCCAGCAGCCCCGGGAGGGCTAATAATTCACCCCTCCACTTT. This codes for CASSPGRANNSPLHF. The chain employs TRBV7-2 and TRBJ1-6; D is ambiguous. Trimming stripped 5 bases from V and 5 bases from J, with 13 bases between. CDR1 is SGHTA, CDR2 FQGNSA, per germline. The CDR3 sequence is 15 residues long.

The J gene is TRBJ1-1, the V gene TRBV20-1, with D unclear. The germline gives CDR1 DFQATT, CDR2 SNEGSKA (reference sequence). The CDR3 length is 12 residues. V gave up 2 bases and J gave up 1 base, with 5 bases separating them. The CDR3 here is CSARLQNTEAFF. In nucleotides, the CDR3 is TGCAGTGCTAGACTGCAGAACACTGAAGCTTTCTTT.

This clonotype has more than one count but fewer than ten. This chain links TRBV7-2 with TRBJ2-5; a possible D gene is TRBD2 (5 bases). V shed 5 bases and J shed 4 bases, with 17 bases lying between them. This CDR3 is 15 amino acids long. The germline gives CDR1 SGHTA, CDR2 FQGNSA. The CDR3 nucleotides are TGTGCCAGCAGCCTCACTAGTCTAACTGGAGAGACCCAGTACTTC. Encoded protein: CASSLTSLTGETQYF.

The gene calls are TRBV19 and TRBJ2-7; D might be TRBD1 (6 bases). There are 15 residues in the CDR3. Germline assignment: CDR1 LNHDA and CDR2 SQIVND (reference sequence). The V and J ends lost 6 bases and 5 bases respectively, with 20 bases between them. The CDR3 protein is CASSRGDRLTDEQYF. CDR3 sequence (DNA): TGTGCCAGTAGCAGGGGAGACAGGCTCACGGACGAGCAGTACTTC.

This clonotype appeared many times. This chain uses TRBV7-2 with TRBJ1-2; D unresolved. The germline V gene has CDR1 SGHTA and CDR2 FQGNSA. V was cut by 2 bases and J by 2 bases, with 6 bases left in between. The CDR3 runs to 13 residues. CDR3 in amino acids: CASSLTVNYGYTF. In DNA form, the CDR3 reads TGTGCCAGCAGCTTAACCGTGAACTATGGCTACACCTTC.

The sample holds a few counts of this clonotype. The chain carries TRBV9 and TRBJ1-2, with TRBD1 matching over 8 bases. The V gene's germline CDR1 is SGDLS and CDR2 YYNGEE. Trimming at V came to 5 bases and at J to 1 base, leaving 13 bases not matched to a gene. The CDR3 runs to 17 residues. The CDR3 coding sequence is TGTGCCAGCAGTGCAGGACAGGGAGGGGGGGGTAACTATGGCTACACCTTC. Its translation is CASSAGQGGGGNYGYTF.

This clonotype was detected only a few times. This sequence joins TRBV20-1 and TRBJ2-1; no reliable D call. The CDR3 length is 16 residues. Germline CDR1 DFQATT, CDR2 SNEGSKA (reference sequence). V dropped 0 bases and J dropped 4 bases, with 16 bases sitting between them. CDR3 DNA: TGCAGTGCTAGAGATAATGGGAAGGGTCCTTACAATGAGCAGTTCTTC. Translating it yields CSARDNGKGPYNEQFF.

The chain employs TRBV5-1 and TRBJ2-2; a weak D match, TRBD2 (5 bases). V was pared by 4 bases and J by 5 bases, with 15 bases between. CDR3 length: 15 amino acids. The germline CDR1 and CDR2 sequences are SGHRS and YFSETQ. The CDR3 DNA reads as TGCGCCAGCAGCAGGCTAGCAGCCCAAACCGGGGAGCTGTTTTTT. Its protein product is CASSRLAAQTGELFF.

There are a few counts of this clonotype. The J gene is TRBJ2-1, the V gene TRBV4-3; 8 bases match TRBD1. Germline CDR1 LGHNA, CDR2 YSLEER. The CDR3 loop spans 17 amino acids. V trimming: 6 bases; J trimming: 1 base; junction bases outside the gene matches: 11. This chain's CDR3 is CASSPQWTGTSYNEQFF. CDR3 DNA: TGCGCCAGCAGTCCCCAGTGGACAGGGACTTCCTACAATGAGCAGTTCTTC.

CDR3 sequence reads: CASMGSYEQYF. In nucleotides, the CDR3 is TGCGCCTCTATGGGTTCCTACGAGCAGTACTTC. The chain employs TRBV5-1 and TRBJ2-7; no firm D call. Trimming took 10 bases from V and 1 from J, leaving 9 bases between them. Germline CDR1 is SGHRS and CDR2 is YFSETQ. The CDR3 length is 11 residues.

On this clonotype itself: The junction does not match germline at one end; this may be a read error. The CDR3 DNA reads TGCAGCCTTGAAAGGAGCGGGAGAATCGATGAGCAGTTCTTC. Translated: CSLERSGRIDEQFF. The rearrangement links TRBV29-1 to TRBJ2-1; 8 bases line up with TRBD2. Germline CDR1 is SQVTM and CDR2 is ANQGSEA. The CDR3 consists of 14 residues.

This clonotype appeared a few times. The chain combines TRBV19 with TRBJ1-2; no reliable D call. This CDR3 has 13 amino acids. Trimming cost V 7 bases and J 0 bases, with 9 bases left between them. From germline, CDR1 is LNHDA and CDR2 SQIVND (reference sequence). The CDR3 nucleotides read TGTGCCAGTACCCGGGATGCTAACTATGGCTACACCTTC. This encodes CASTRDANYGYTF.

There are a few counts of this clonotype. The chain has TRBV10-3 and TRBJ1-6, with TRBD1 as a possible D gene (5 bases). CDR3 size: 15 residues. Trimming removed 2 bases from V and 5 bases from J, with 10 bases in between. CDR1 and CDR2 from the germline V gene are ENHRY and SYGVKD. CDR3 protein: CAISEPDRNNSPLHF. CDR3 sequence (DNA): TGTGCCATCAGTGAGCCCGACAGAAATAATTCACCCCTCCACTTT.